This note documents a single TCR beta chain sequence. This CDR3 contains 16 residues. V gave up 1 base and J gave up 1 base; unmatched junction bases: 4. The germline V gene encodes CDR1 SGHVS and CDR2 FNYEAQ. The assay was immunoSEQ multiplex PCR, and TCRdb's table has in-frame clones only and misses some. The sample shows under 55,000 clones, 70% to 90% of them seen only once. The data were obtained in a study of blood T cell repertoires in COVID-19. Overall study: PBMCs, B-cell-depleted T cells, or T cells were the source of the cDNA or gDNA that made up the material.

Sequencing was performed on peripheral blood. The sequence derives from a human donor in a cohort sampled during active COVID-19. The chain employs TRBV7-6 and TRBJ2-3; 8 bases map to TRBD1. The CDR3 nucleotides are TGTGCCAGCAGCTTAGTATCGGGACAGGGCACAGATACGCAGTATTTT. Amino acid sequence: CASSLVSGQGTDTQYF.